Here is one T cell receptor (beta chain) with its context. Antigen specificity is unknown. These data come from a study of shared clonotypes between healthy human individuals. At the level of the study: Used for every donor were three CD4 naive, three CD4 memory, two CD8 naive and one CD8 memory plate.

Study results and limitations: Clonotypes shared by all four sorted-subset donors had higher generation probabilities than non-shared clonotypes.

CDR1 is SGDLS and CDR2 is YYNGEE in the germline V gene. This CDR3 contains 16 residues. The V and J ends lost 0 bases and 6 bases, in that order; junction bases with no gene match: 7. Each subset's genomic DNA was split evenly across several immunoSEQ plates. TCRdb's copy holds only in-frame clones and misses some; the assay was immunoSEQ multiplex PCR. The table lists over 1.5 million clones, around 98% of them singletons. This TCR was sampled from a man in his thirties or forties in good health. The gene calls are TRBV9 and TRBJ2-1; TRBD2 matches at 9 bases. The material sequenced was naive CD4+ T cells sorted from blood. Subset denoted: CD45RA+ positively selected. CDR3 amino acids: CASSVEWLAGSNEQFF. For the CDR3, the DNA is TGTGCCAGCAGCGTAGAGTGGCTAGCGGGGAGCAATGAGCAGTTCTTC.